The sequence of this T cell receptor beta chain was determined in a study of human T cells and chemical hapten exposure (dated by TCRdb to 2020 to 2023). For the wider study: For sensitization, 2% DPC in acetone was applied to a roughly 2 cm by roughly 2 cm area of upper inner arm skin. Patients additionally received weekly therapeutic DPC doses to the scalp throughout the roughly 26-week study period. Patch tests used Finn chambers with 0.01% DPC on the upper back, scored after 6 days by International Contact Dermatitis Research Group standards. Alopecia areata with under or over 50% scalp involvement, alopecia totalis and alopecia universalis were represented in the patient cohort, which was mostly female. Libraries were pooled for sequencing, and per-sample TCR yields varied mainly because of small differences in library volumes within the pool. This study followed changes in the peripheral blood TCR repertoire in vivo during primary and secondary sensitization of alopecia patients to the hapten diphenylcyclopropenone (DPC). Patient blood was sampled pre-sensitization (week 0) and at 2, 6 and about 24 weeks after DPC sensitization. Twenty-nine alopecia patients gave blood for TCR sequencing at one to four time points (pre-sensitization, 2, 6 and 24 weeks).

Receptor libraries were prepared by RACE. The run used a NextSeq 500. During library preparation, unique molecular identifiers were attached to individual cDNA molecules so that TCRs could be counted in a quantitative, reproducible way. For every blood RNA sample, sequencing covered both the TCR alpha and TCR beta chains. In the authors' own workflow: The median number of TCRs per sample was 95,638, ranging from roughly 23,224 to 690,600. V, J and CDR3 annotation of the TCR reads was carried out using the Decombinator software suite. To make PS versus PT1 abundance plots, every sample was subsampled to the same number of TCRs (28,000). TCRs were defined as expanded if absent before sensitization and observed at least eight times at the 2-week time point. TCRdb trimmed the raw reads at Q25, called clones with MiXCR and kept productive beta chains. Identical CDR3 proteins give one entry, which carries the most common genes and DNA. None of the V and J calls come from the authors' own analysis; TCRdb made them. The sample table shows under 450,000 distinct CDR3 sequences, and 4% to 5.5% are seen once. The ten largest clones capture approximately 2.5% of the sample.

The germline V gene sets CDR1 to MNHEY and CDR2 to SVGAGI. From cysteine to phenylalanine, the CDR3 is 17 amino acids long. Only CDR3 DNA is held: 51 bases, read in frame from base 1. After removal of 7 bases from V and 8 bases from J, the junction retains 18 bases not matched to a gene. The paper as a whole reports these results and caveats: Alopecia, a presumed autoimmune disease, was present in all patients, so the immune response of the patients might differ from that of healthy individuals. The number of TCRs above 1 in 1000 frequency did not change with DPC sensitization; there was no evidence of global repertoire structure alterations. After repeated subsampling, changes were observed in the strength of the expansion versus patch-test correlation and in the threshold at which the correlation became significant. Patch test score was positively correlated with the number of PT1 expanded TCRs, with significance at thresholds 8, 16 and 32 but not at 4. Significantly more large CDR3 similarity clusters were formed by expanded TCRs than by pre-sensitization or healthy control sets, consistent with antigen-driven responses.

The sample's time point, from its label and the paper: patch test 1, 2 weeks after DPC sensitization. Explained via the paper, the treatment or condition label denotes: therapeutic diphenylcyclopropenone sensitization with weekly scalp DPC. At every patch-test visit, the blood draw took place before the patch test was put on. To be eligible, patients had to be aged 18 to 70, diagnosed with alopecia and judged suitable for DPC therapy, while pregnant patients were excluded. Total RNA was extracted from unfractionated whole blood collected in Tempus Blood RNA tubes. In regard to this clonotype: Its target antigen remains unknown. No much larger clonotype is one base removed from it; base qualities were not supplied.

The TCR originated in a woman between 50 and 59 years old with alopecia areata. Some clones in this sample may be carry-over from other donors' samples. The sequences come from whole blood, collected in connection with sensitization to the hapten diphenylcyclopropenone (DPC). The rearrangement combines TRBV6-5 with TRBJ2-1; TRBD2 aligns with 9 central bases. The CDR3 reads CASISPPAGGAFDEQFF. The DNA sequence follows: TGTGCCAGCATTTCCCCCCCTGCGGGGGGGGCCTTTGATGAGCAGTTCTTC.